The source of this T cell receptor beta chain is a study of early T cells in non-severe SARS-CoV-2 infection. Study-wide background: Sequencing of unsorted whole blood was done on bulk RNA, leaving chains unpaired.

There are many counts of this clonotype. Its antigen is currently unknown. Points from the study as a whole: There was a bias toward anti-spike CD8 responses in VDJdb matching, which missed private and CD4 specificities.

Individual cDNA molecules each received unique molecular identifiers attached to them. MiXCR, applied by TCRdb to the 5' RACE reads, yields one record per CDR3 protein. Found here are just under 60,000 distinct CDR3 sequences, just under 9% of them singletons; the top ten hold under 20%. Unmatched junction bases numbered 11, after V lost 4 bases and J lost 5 bases. Germline loops: CDR1 MGHRA, CDR2 YSYEKL. The CDR3 runs to 16 residues. The specimen was whole blood. This clonotype was sampled from an adult who was a healthcare worker with PCR-confirmed SARS-CoV-2 infection or an uninfected control (not recorded which). V gene TRBV4-1 combines with J gene TRBJ2-1, with TRBD1 matching 7 bases. CDR3 DNA sequence: TGCGCCAGCAGCCCGGGAAACCGGGACAGAGACAATGAGCAGTTCTTC. Protein: CASSPGNRDRDNEQFF.